The sequence of this T cell receptor beta chain was determined in a study of blood T cell repertoires in COVID-19. Study as a whole: Samples taken during acute and convalescent COVID-19 were collected in the United States, Italy and Spain.

Under the authors' procedure: Amplification from reference gene primers served as the basis for estimated nucleated cell counts. Assay: immunoSEQ multiplex PCR; the TCRdb copy retains only in-frame clones and omits some. V, J and clone size are taken as reported in that table, and D and trimming were inferred from the DNA itself. The sample contains some 250,000 clones, 86% of which appear only once. Seattle enrolled patients during active infection and tracked them longitudinally. CDR1 is MGHRA, CDR2 YSYEKL, per germline. CDR3 size: 16 residues. V was pared by 0 bases and J by 6 bases, with 9 bases of the junction left unmatched.

Sequenced material: peripheral blood. The chain carries TRBV4-1 and TRBJ2-7, with TRBD2 matching 9 bases. This TCR was recovered from a woman aged 30 to 39 with COVID-19, enrolled during active disease. In nucleotides, the CDR3 is TGCGCCAGCAGCCAAGATCTGGGGCGGGGGGGCCTCGAGCAGTACTTC. This gives the protein CASSQDLGRGGLEQYF.